The present T cell receptor (beta chain) was sequenced within a study of T cells in Graves' hyperthyroidism and ophthalmopathy. Overall study findings and caveats: Blood also showed most of the thyroid clonotypes that were expanded above 0.001.

The V gene end was trimmed by 6 bases and the J gene end by 4 bases; junction bases not matched to a gene: 16. The CDR3 contains 18 residues. Germline lookup yields CDR1 MDHEN and CDR2 SYDVKM. This clonotype showed up many times. Its antigen is undetermined. RNA transcripts provided the source from which TCR beta CDR3 regions were amplified. The primer set for the first-round RT-PCR of the TCR CDR3 was HTBI. TCRdb redid the calling of the multiplex PCR reads with MiXCR, one entry per CDR3 protein. Altogether under 400,000 distinct CDR3 sequences are present, around 13% being singletons, with the ten largest covering about 11%. If no ophthalmopathy progression occurred within 18 months, Graves' hyperthyroidism was stable.

Sequenced sample: blood. The chain has TRBV28 and TRBJ1-3, with TRBD1 matching 9 bases. This TCR came from an older woman with Graves' hyperthyroidism. In nucleotides, the CDR3 is TGTGCCAGCAGGCCCGGGACAGGGCCCCTTGTAGGAGGAAACACCATATATTTT. Protein sequence: CASRPGTGPLVGGNTIYF.